Listed below are T cell receptor beta chains from one sample, sequenced in a study of blood T cell repertoires in COVID-19. Assay: immunoSEQ multiplex PCR; the TCRdb copy retains only in-frame clones and omits some. This sample has 270,000 or so clones; approximately 86% occur once, and the top ten carry roughly 3%. Sample: peripheral blood. Receptors originate from a woman between 18 and 30 years old with acute or convalescent COVID-19. Both conserved end residues are part of each CDR3. A D gene is named only where the DNA matches it firmly. A clone size is listed for some rows: how often the clone was seen (once, few, many), or a class if it is expanded.

J gene: TRBJ1-5; clone size: .; V gene: TRBV28; D gene: .; CDR3 DNA: TGTGCCAGCAGTTATGGGCAGAGCCCAAATCAGCCCCAGCATTTT; CDR3 protein: CASSYGQSPNQPQHF
J gene: TRBJ2-1; clone size: .; V gene: TRBV28; D gene: .; CDR3 DNA: TGTGCCAGCAGGGAGTTCGGGGTCTATGAGCAGTTCTTC; CDR3 protein: CASREFGVYEQFF
J gene: TRBJ1-1; clone size: once; V gene: TRBV7-9; D gene: .; CDR3 DNA: TGTGCCAGCAGCTACGCAGGGGCTGAAGCTTTCTTT; CDR3 protein: CASSYAGAEAFF
J gene: TRBJ2-7; clone size: .; V gene: TRBV28; D gene: TRBD1; CDR3 DNA: TGTGCCAGCAGTTTCAACGACCCGACAGGGGGGTCGTACTTC; CDR3 protein: CASSFNDPTGGSYF
J gene: TRBJ2-4; clone size: .; V gene: TRBV7-9; D gene: TRBD2; CDR3 DNA: TGTGCCAGCAGCCCCCGACTAGCGGGGACCAAAAACATTCAGTACTTC; CDR3 protein: CASSPRLAGTKNIQYF
J gene: TRBJ1-4; clone size: .; V gene: TRBV6-4; D gene: .; CDR3 DNA: TGTGCCAGCAGTGTCGGCAAGGGACAAAGGGAGATTGAAAAACTGTTTTTT; CDR3 protein: CASSVGKGQREIEKLFF
J gene: TRBJ1-2; clone size: .; V gene: TRBV29-1; D gene: TRBD1; CDR3 DNA: TGCAGCGTTGAAGGGCCAACAGGGGGCGTGAGCTATGGCTACACCTTC; CDR3 protein: CSVEGPTGGVSYGYTF
J gene: TRBJ2-7; clone size: .; V gene: TRBV20-1; D gene: TRBD2; CDR3 DNA: TGCAGTGCGAGTAGCGGGAGTGTATACGAGCAGTACTTC; CDR3 protein: CSASSGSVYEQYF
J gene: TRBJ1-6; clone size: .; V gene: TRBV4-3; D gene: TRBD1; CDR3 DNA: TGCGCCAGCAGCCAAGCGGGACAGGGGCATTCACCCCTCCACTTT; CDR3 protein: CASSQAGQGHSPLHF
J gene: TRBJ2-5; clone size: .; V gene: TRBV18; D gene: .; CDR3 DNA: TGTGCCAGCTCACCAACCGGGGGTGCCGAGACCCAGTACTTC; CDR3 protein: CASSPTGGAETQYF
J gene: TRBJ1-2; clone size: many; V gene: TRBV19; D gene: .; CDR3 DNA: TGTGCCAGTAGTATACCGACGTCGGGTCCCTATGGCTACACCTTC; CDR3 protein: CASSIPTSGPYGYTF
J gene: TRBJ1-2; clone size: few; V gene: TRBV18; D gene: TRBD1; CDR3 DNA: TGTGCCAGCTCAGCGGACAGGGCGGGCTATGGCTACACCTTC; CDR3 protein: CASSADRAGYGYTF
J gene: TRBJ2-5; clone size: .; V gene: TRBV5-1; D gene: .; CDR3 DNA: TGCGCCAGCAGGGCAACGCCACTAGCCCCCCAAGAGACCCAGTACTTC; CDR3 protein: CASRATPLAPQETQYF
J gene: TRBJ1-2; clone size: .; V gene: TRBV18; D gene: TRBD1; CDR3 DNA: TGTGCCAGCTCACCACGACGGACAGGCGGCTACACCTTC; CDR3 protein: CASSPRRTGGYTF
J gene: TRBJ1-1; clone size: .; V gene: TRBV7-2; D gene: .; CDR3 DNA: TGTGCCAGCAGCTTAGACAGGGTGAACACTGAAGCTTTCTTT; CDR3 protein: CASSLDRVNTEAFF
J gene: TRBJ1-1; clone size: once; V gene: TRBV4-1; D gene: TRBD1; CDR3 DNA: TGCGCCAGCAGCCACTACGGGACAGATATGAACACTGAAGCTTTCTTT; CDR3 protein: CASSHYGTDMNTEAFF
J gene: TRBJ2-7; clone size: .; V gene: TRBV4-3; D gene: TRBD2; CDR3 DNA: TGCGCCAGCAGCCGCGGTCTAGCGGGAGGGCCTAGGGAATACGAGCAGTACTTC; CDR3 protein: CASSRGLAGGPREYEQYF
J gene: TRBJ2-2; clone size: .; V gene: TRBV15; D gene: TRBD2; CDR3 DNA: TGTGCCACCAGCAGAGAGACTAGCGGGGACCGGGAGCTGTTTTTT; CDR3 protein: CATSRETSGDRELFF
J gene: TRBJ2-7; clone size: .; V gene: TRBV28; D gene: TRBD2; CDR3 DNA: TGTGCCAGCAGTTTGCTAGCCGGGACTAAAACCTACGAGCAGTACTTC; CDR3 protein: CASSLLAGTKTYEQYF
J gene: TRBJ2-7; clone size: few; V gene: TRBV3-1/TRBV3-2; D gene: .; CDR3 DNA: TGTGCCAGCAGCCAAGCCACCGGGGGCTACGAGCAGTACTTC; CDR3 protein: CASSQATGGYEQYF
J gene: TRBJ1-2; clone size: .; V gene: TRBV12-3/TRBV12-4; D gene: TRBD1; CDR3 DNA: TGTGCCAGCAGACAGGGGGAGTATGGCTACACCTTC; CDR3 protein: CASRQGEYGYTF
J gene: TRBJ1-3; clone size: .; V gene: TRBV18; D gene: TRBD1; CDR3 DNA: TGTGCCAGCTCACCACTAATGATCGGGACAGGCTCTGGAAACACCATATATTTT; CDR3 protein: CASSPLMIGTGSGNTIYF
J gene: TRBJ1-5; clone size: .; V gene: TRBV15; D gene: TRBD1; CDR3 DNA: TGTGCCACCAGCAGGGACAGGGGTCGGAGCAATCAGCCCCAGCATTTT; CDR3 protein: CATSRDRGRSNQPQHF
J gene: TRBJ1-2; clone size: .; V gene: TRBV29-1; D gene: TRBD1; CDR3 DNA: TGCAGCGTTGTGGCGGACAGGGGAGCTAACTATGGCTACACCTTC; CDR3 protein: CSVVADRGANYGYTF
J gene: TRBJ1-4; clone size: .; V gene: TRBV19; D gene: .; CDR3 DNA: TGTGCCAGTAGTACAGTAGCTGCAACTAATGAAAAACTGTTTTTT; CDR3 protein: CASSTVAATNEKLFF
J gene: TRBJ2-3; clone size: .; V gene: TRBV18; D gene: .; CDR3 DNA: TGTGCCAGCTCACCGGGTTTTCAGGGGCCCACAGATACGCAGTATTTT; CDR3 protein: CASSPGFQGPTDTQYF
J gene: TRBJ1-2; clone size: .; V gene: TRBV11-2; D gene: .; CDR3 DNA: TGTGCCAGCAGCTTAGGGCCCAACTATGGCTACACCTTC; CDR3 protein: CASSLGPNYGYTF
J gene: TRBJ2-7; clone size: .; V gene: TRBV27; D gene: TRBD2; CDR3 DNA: TGTGCCAGCAGTATATTAGCGGGAGGTTCCTACGAGCAGTACTTC; CDR3 protein: CASSILAGGSYEQYF
J gene: TRBJ1-5; clone size: .; V gene: TRBV6-2/TRBV6-3; D gene: TRBD1; CDR3 DNA: TGTGCCAGCAGCCCGGGACAGAATAATCAGCCCCAGCATTTT; CDR3 protein: CASSPGQNNQPQHF
J gene: TRBJ1-2; clone size: .; V gene: TRBV9; D gene: TRBD1; CDR3 DNA: TGTGCCAGCAGCCTCCGTACAGGGGACTATGGCTACACCTTC; CDR3 protein: CASSLRTGDYGYTF
J gene: TRBJ2-1; clone size: .; V gene: TRBV11-3; D gene: TRBD2; CDR3 DNA: TGTGCCAGCAGCCCGGGACTAGCGGAAAACAATGAGCAGTTCTTC; CDR3 protein: CASSPGLAENNEQFF
J gene: TRBJ2-3; clone size: .; V gene: TRBV12-5; D gene: .; CDR3 DNA: TGTGCTAGTGGTTTGACGACTAGCACAGATACGCAGTATTTT; CDR3 protein: CASGLTTSTDTQYF
J gene: TRBJ2-7; clone size: .; V gene: TRBV30; D gene: .; CDR3 DNA: TGTGCCTGGAGTGACGGCGCTTATCGGGCAGGGAGGACCCCCTACGAGCAGTACTTC; CDR3 protein: CAWSDGAYRAGRTPYEQYF
J gene: TRBJ1-1; clone size: .; V gene: TRBV7-6; D gene: .; CDR3 DNA: TGTGCCAGCAGCTCGCGTCCCCCGGGCGGGCCCGCACATGAAGCTTTCTTT; CDR3 protein: CASSSRPPGGPAHEAFF
J gene: TRBJ1-1; clone size: .; V gene: TRBV7-2; D gene: .; CDR3 DNA: TGTGCCAGCAGCCAGGGGACGACTGAAGCTTTCTTT; CDR3 protein: CASSQGTTEAFF
J gene: TRBJ2-3; clone size: .; V gene: TRBV27; D gene: .; CDR3 DNA: TGTGCCAGCAGTCCCTGGACTAAAAGCACAGATACGCAGTATTTT; CDR3 protein: CASSPWTKSTDTQYF
J gene: TRBJ1-1; clone size: once; V gene: TRBV6-5; D gene: TRBD1; CDR3 DNA: TGTGCCAGCAGTTACATTAGGGGGCGGGACACTGAAGCTTTCTTT; CDR3 protein: CASSYIRGRDTEAFF
J gene: TRBJ1-5; clone size: .; V gene: TRBV5-4; D gene: .; CDR3 DNA: TGTGCCAGCAGCTTGCAAGGCGAGGCCAGCCAGCATTTT; CDR3 protein: CASSLQGEASQHF
J gene: TRBJ2-2; clone size: once; V gene: TRBV7-2; D gene: .; CDR3 DNA: TGTGCCAGCAGCTCCAAATCCACCGGGGAGCTGTTTTTT; CDR3 protein: CASSSKSTGELFF
J gene: TRBJ2-2; clone size: .; V gene: TRBV20-1; D gene: TRBD1; CDR3 DNA: TGCAGTGCTAGTCATAGGGGGCTGAACACCGGGGAGCTGTTTTTT; CDR3 protein: CSASHRGLNTGELFF
J gene: TRBJ2-7; clone size: .; V gene: TRBV10-2; D gene: .; CDR3 DNA: TGCGCCAGCAGTGACCAGGGTTCCTACGAGCAGTACTTC; CDR3 protein: CASSDQGSYEQYF
J gene: TRBJ1-2; clone size: .; V gene: TRBV5-4; D gene: TRBD1; CDR3 DNA: TGTGCCAGCAGCTTGGCCTTAGGACAGGGGAGCTATGGCTACACCTTC; CDR3 protein: CASSLALGQGSYGYTF
J gene: TRBJ2-7; clone size: .; V gene: TRBV5-8; D gene: .; CDR3 DNA: TGTGCCAGCAGCTTGGGGGGGCAGGCCACCTACGAGCAGTACTTC; CDR3 protein: CASSLGGQATYEQYF
J gene: TRBJ2-3; clone size: .; V gene: TRBV24-1; D gene: TRBD2; CDR3 DNA: TGTGCCACCAGCTTAGCGGGAGTGGGGGGGACCACAGATACGCAGTATTTT; CDR3 protein: CATSLAGVGGTTDTQYF
J gene: TRBJ2-7; clone size: .; V gene: TRBV27; D gene: TRBD2; CDR3 DNA: TGTGCCAGCAGTTCTGGGACTACCAATAATTACGAGCAGTACTTC; CDR3 protein: CASSSGTTNNYEQYF
J gene: TRBJ2-7; clone size: .; V gene: TRBV28; D gene: .; CDR3 DNA: TGTGCCAGCAGTTTAAGCAGCCTGGGCGCCTACGAGCAGTACTTC; CDR3 protein: CASSLSSLGAYEQYF
J gene: TRBJ2-2; clone size: .; V gene: TRBV12-3/TRBV12-4; D gene: .; CDR3 DNA: TGTGCCAGCACACTAGGGGAGGCCGGGGAGCTGTTTTTT; CDR3 protein: CASTLGEAGELFF
J gene: TRBJ2-7; clone size: .; V gene: TRBV18; D gene: TRBD2; CDR3 DNA: TGTGCCAGCTCACCTGAAAGCGGGGTCCTCTCCTACGAGCAGTACTTC; CDR3 protein: CASSPESGVLSYEQYF
J gene: TRBJ2-1; clone size: .; V gene: TRBV27; D gene: .; CDR3 DNA: TGTGCCAGCAACCCCGATAGGAGCTCCTACAATGAGCAGTTCTTC; CDR3 protein: CASNPDRSSYNEQFF
J gene: TRBJ1-2; clone size: few; V gene: TRBV12-3/TRBV12-4; D gene: TRBD1; CDR3 DNA: TGTGCCAGCAGTCAGACAGGGATGGGTGGCTACACCTTC; CDR3 protein: CASSQTGMGGYTF
J gene: TRBJ1-2; clone size: .; V gene: TRBV2; D gene: .; CDR3 DNA: TGTGCCAGCAGTGAACAGATTACTAACTATGGCTACACCTTC; CDR3 protein: CASSEQITNYGYTF
J gene: TRBJ2-3; clone size: .; V gene: TRBV6-2/TRBV6-3; D gene: .; CDR3 DNA: TGTGCCAGCAGTAAGACCAGTGGGGAGAGCACAGATACGCAGTATTTT; CDR3 protein: CASSKTSGESTDTQYF
J gene: TRBJ1-1; clone size: .; V gene: TRBV4-1; D gene: .; CDR3 DNA: TGCGCCAGCAGCCAACTTAATACTGAAGCTTTCTTT; CDR3 protein: CASSQLNTEAFF